What follows are 7 T cell receptor beta chains derived from one specimen sequenced in a study of post-analysis software for immune sequencing data. Study-level findings and limits: TRBV segments more frequent in patients than in controls numbered several and included TRBV5-6, TRBV5-1 and TRBV20-1.

The TCR beta cDNA libraries carried unique molecular identifiers. TCRdb reprocessed the PCR reads via MiXCR and lists one record per CDR3 protein. The sample yields approximately 350,000 distinct CDR3 sequences, approximately 33% seen once. Antigens of these TCRs are unknown. The source material was blood. The receptors were gathered from a girl aged 10 to 17 with multiple sclerosis.

This clonotype has just one count. The chain uses TRBV7-9 and TRBJ1-6; D remains ambiguous. Per the germline V gene, CDR1 is SEHNR and CDR2 is FQNEAQ (reference sequence). The CDR3 is 14 amino acids. The V end was cut by 5 bases, the J end by 8 bases, with 13 bases between. CDR3 in amino acids: CASSLSGHDSPLHF. The CDR3 DNA reads TGTGCCAGCAGCCTTTCTGGGCATGATTCACCCCTCCACTTT.

V is TRBV7-9 and J is TRBJ2-2; D is uncertain. The CDR3 has 13 amino acids. V lost 6 bases, J lost 6 bases, and 11 bases lay in between. Per germline, CDR1 SEHNR and CDR2 FQNEAQ (reference sequence). In DNA, the CDR3 is TGTGCCAGCAGTTCCGGAAGACCCGGGGAGCTGTTTTTT. Its translation: CASSSGRPGELFF.

V gene TRBV7-2 combines with J gene TRBJ2-1; TRBD2 matches at 11 bases. J was trimmed by 7 bases and V by 5 bases; bases with no gene match: 7. Germline values: CDR1 SGHTA, CDR2 FQGNSA. This CDR3 comprises 15 residues. The CDR3 DNA reads TGTGCCAGCAGCCCTAGCGGGGGGCGGTGGAATGAGCAGTTCTTC. Translating gives CASSPSGGRWNEQFF.

Many counts were recorded for this clonotype. The V and J genes are TRBV12-3 or TRBV12-4 and TRBJ1-2, with TRBD1 matching 8 bases. The V gene end was trimmed by 2 bases and the J gene end by 8 bases; junction bases not matched to a gene: 4. The CDR3 extends over 13 amino acids. The DNA for the CDR3 is TGTGCCAGCAGTTTAATCGGACAGGGAGGCTACACCTTC. Its translation is CASSLIGQGGYTF.

This clonotype came up a few times. The rearrangement links TRBV4-2 to TRBJ2-7; TRBD2 aligns across 13 bases. The CDR3 is 16 amino acids. Germline V gene data show CDR1 as LGHNA and CDR2 as YNFKEQ. J gave up 0 bases and V 4 bases, and 3 bases lay outside the gene matches. This chain's CDR3 is CASSLGLAGDSYEQYF. The CDR3 DNA reads as TGTGCCAGCAGCCTAGGACTAGCGGGGGACTCCTACGAGCAGTACTTC.

This chain connects TRBV20-1 to TRBJ2-1, with D unresolved. The CDR3 is 11 residues long. Germline CDR1 reads DFQATT; CDR2 reads SNEGSKA (reference sequence). V shed 6 bases and J shed 9 bases, with 12 bases lying between them. CDR3 residues: CSAFLVAEQFF. DNA of the CDR3: TGCAGTGCCTTTTTAGTCGCTGAGCAGTTCTTC.

As for this clonotype: A read error may account for a junction end that differs from germline. The V and J genes are TRBV10-2 and TRBJ1-1, with a possible D match to TRBD1 (5 bases). This CDR3 region has 14 residues. Germline CDR1 WSHSY, CDR2 SAAADI. The CDR3 is CASSELIQDTEAFF. Here the CDR3 DNA reads TGCGCCAGCAGTGAGTTAATCCAGGACACGGAAGCTTTCTTT.